A single T cell receptor beta chain is shown here with its context. This entry comes from a study of shared clonotypes between healthy human individuals. Profiled with immunoSEQ multiplex PCR; TCRdb holds only in-frame clones, not every one. The sample includes approximately 1.5 million clones, 95% to 99% of them seen just once. This CDR3 region has 16 residues. The V gene end was trimmed by 1 base and the J gene end by 8 bases; junction bases not matched to a gene: 8. CDR1 and CDR2 from the germline V gene are MNHEY and SMNVEV (reference sequence). The specimen sequenced was naive CD4+ T cells sorted from blood. This sample's subset: CD45RA+ positively selected. This chain links TRBV27 with TRBJ2-1; 10 nucleotides line up with TRBD2. The source of this sequence is a man aged 25 to 40 in good health. Here the CDR3 DNA reads TGTGCCAGCAGTTTATATCTAGCGGGAGTTAACGATGAGCAGTTCTTC. Amino acid sequence: CASSLYLAGVNDEQFF.